The next 29 T cell receptor beta chains were all read from a single sample in a study of blood T cells in healthy people across ages. A J-beta primer mix and a sample-barcoded 5' primer were used in a second PCR of roughly 6 to 11 cycles. One entry per CDR3 protein, called by TCRdb with MiXCR from the 5' RACE reads. The sample holds more than 1,000,000 distinct CDR3 sequences, less than 25% seen once. These data are also associated with another study on T cells of mothers and their children.

Sequencing was done on a sample of blood. The receptors derive from a girl between 2 and 10 years old in good health.

The sample holds a few counts of this clonotype. The chain has TRBV7-9 and TRBJ2-7, with TRBD1 as a possible D gene (5 bases). The V gene's germline CDR1 is SEHNR and CDR2 FQNEAQ (reference sequence). The CDR3 runs 15 residues. Trimming pared 1 base from V and 6 bases from J, leaving 16 bases between. CDR3: CASSLDYTGVSEQYF. As DNA, the CDR3 is TGTGCCAGCAGCTTAGATTATACAGGAGTCTCCGAGCAGTACTTC.

Only a few counts were recorded for this clonotype. The chain recombines TRBV4-1 with TRBJ2-1; 8 positions match TRBD1. Trimming at V came to 0 bases and at J to 7 bases, leaving 8 bases not matched to a gene. CDR3 length: 16 amino acids. CDR1 and CDR2 (germline): MGHRA, YSYEKL. CDR3 region: CASSQDVAGGPNEQFF. Here the CDR3 DNA reads TGCGCCAGCAGCCAAGATGTCGCAGGGGGCCCAAATGAGCAGTTCTTC.

V and J are TRBV5-6 and TRBJ1-2, with D possibly matching TRBD1 (6 bases). The CDR3 runs 13 residues. Between the trimmed V and J ends, which lost 2 bases and 6 bases, there was a span of 11 bases. Germline V gene sequence: CDR1 SGHDT, CDR2 YYEEEE. CDR3 in DNA: TGTGCCAGCAGCTTCGCCGGGACAAATGGCTACACCTTC. This translates into CASSFAGTNGYTF.

The chain links TRBV24-1 to TRBJ2-5; 8 bases agree with TRBD2. The trim removed 9 bases at V and 7 bases at J, leaving 9 bases unmatched. The CDR3 has 13 residues. Germline V gene sequence: CDR1 KGHDR, CDR2 SFDVKD. Here the CDR3 DNA reads TGTGCCACCCGGGAGGGGAGGGACGGGACCCAGTACTTC. Amino acid sequence: CATREGRDGTQYF.

This clonotype has a handful of counts. The chain recombines TRBV4-1 with TRBJ2-5, with D unresolved. TRBJ2-1 explains the end of the DNA better; the J call may be wrong. This CDR3 spans 16 amino acids. Germline V gene data show CDR1 as MGHRA and CDR2 as YSYEKL. The CDR3 protein is CASSQDSLSPYNEQFF. For the CDR3, the DNA is TGCGCCAGCAGCCAAGATAGCTTATCCCCCTACAATGAGCAGTTCTTC.

A few counts support this clonotype. The chain combines TRBV13 with TRBJ1-1; D not resolved. V lost 6 bases to trimming and J lost 3 bases, with 11 bases between them. The CDR3 contains 13 residues. In germline, CDR1 is PRHDT, CDR2 FYEKMQ (reference sequence). The CDR3 DNA is TGTGCCAGCAGTCCTGGGTCCCACACTGAAGCTTTCTTT. Translated, it gives CASSPGSHTEAFF. Using reference TRBV13 and TRBJ1-1 for the parts outside the CDR3, the full variable domain is AAGVIQSPRHLIKEKRETATLKCYPIPRHDTVYWYQQGPGQDPQFLISFYEKMQSDKGSIPDRFSAQQFSDYHSELNMSSLELGDSALYFCASSPGSHTEAFFGQGTRLTVV.

This clonotype was counted a single time. This chain joins TRBV12-3 or TRBV12-4 and TRBJ2-6; 9 nucleotides line up with TRBD1. Trimming removed 5 bases from V and 0 bases from J; junction bases left unmatched: 8. The length of the CDR3 is 18 residues. CDR3 DNA: TGTGCCAGCAGTCCTCGGACAGGGGATGTCTCTGGGGCCAACGTCCTGACTTTC. It codes for CASSPRTGDVSGANVLTF.

In its sample, this clonotype was seen a few times. The gene calls are TRBV12-5 and TRBJ1-5; possible D gene TRBD1, 6 bases. The CDR3 is made up of 15 amino acids. The V gene lost 2 bases and the J gene lost 4 bases, with 12 bases spanning the gap. Per the germline V gene, CDR1 is LGHNT and CDR2 is FRNRAP. The CDR3 region is CASGLLDSWNQPQHF. DNA for the CDR3: TGTGCTAGTGGTTTGTTGGACAGTTGGAATCAGCCCCAGCATTTT. Full variable domain (rest looked up from reference TRBV12-5 and TRBJ1-5): DARVTQTPRHKVTEMGQEVTMRCQPILGHNTVFWYRQTMMQGLELLAYFRNRAPLDDSGMPKDRFSAEMPDATLATLKIQPSEPRDSAVYFCASGLLDSWNQPQHFGDGTRLSIL.

The sample holds a few counts of this clonotype. The junction departs from the called germline gene at one end, perhaps through a read error. The rearrangement joins TRBV12-3 or TRBV12-4 to TRBJ2-5; 7 bases map to TRBD1. The DNA end favors TRBJ2-1, so the J call may be wrong. The CDR3 is made up of 13 amino acids. This CDR3 is CASSPTGDNEQFF. The DNA of the CDR3 is TGTGCCAGCAGTCCTACAGGGGACAACGAGCAGTTCTTC.

V usage is TRBV5-1 and J usage is TRBJ2-5; 9 bases agree with TRBD2. CDR3 size: 17 residues. V lost 0 bases and J lost 1; bases outside the gene matches: 7. Germline V gives CDR1 SGHRS, CDR2 YFSETQ. The CDR3 loop is CASSLALGLASQETQYF. DNA for the CDR3: TGCGCCAGCAGCTTGGCCTTGGGACTAGCATCCCAAGAGACCCAGTACTTC.

This clonotype was seen more than once but under ten times. The chain employs TRBV5-1 and TRBJ2-5, with TRBD1 identical over 10 bases. Germline assignment: CDR1 SGHRS and CDR2 YFSETQ. Trimming removed 0 bases from V and 11 bases from J; junction bases left unmatched: 7. The CDR3 consists of 14 residues. The CDR3, as DNA: TGCGCCAGCAGCTTGGGACAGGGGGCTGAAGAGCAGTACTTC. This codes for CASSLGQGAEEQYF.

J is TRBJ1-2 and V is TRBV20-1; 7 bases align to TRBD1. The CDR3 length is 14 residues. Germline values: CDR1 DFQATT, CDR2 SNEGSKA (reference sequence). V was pared by 3 bases and J by 7 bases, with 11 bases of the junction left unmatched. The CDR3 bases are TGCAGTGCTAGTAAGGGCAGGGGGTCTGTTGGCTACACCTTC. It yields the protein CSASKGRGSVGYTF.

This clonotype was seen more than once but under ten times. The J gene is TRBJ2-7, the V gene TRBV4-2; 7 nucleotides line up with TRBD1. The V segment lost 4 bases and the J segment 4 bases; nucleotides outside the gene matches: 16. The length of the CDR3 is 17 residues. CDR1 is LGHNA, CDR2 YNFKEQ, per germline. CDR3 region: CASSPHLEGAVRYEQYF. The CDR3 nucleotides are TGTGCCAGCAGCCCGCATCTCGAGGGGGCGGTCCGATACGAGCAGTACTTC.

The rearrangement uses TRBV29-1 and TRBJ2-5, with 8 bases that match TRBD1. The germline V gene encodes CDR1 SQVTM and CDR2 ANQGSEA. The CDR3 has 13 residues. V shed 6 bases and J 5 bases; nucleotides not matched to a gene: 8. CDR3 amino acids: CSVGQGARETQYF. DNA for the CDR3: TGCAGCGTCGGACAGGGTGCTCGGGAGACCCAGTACTTC.

This clonotype has more than one count but fewer than ten. The chain combines TRBV5-1 with TRBJ2-3; tentative D call: TRBD2 (6 bases). Germline CDR1 is SGHRS and CDR2 is YFSETQ. V was clipped by 1 base and J by 0 bases, with 12 bases between them. The CDR3 spans 16 residues. For the CDR3, the DNA is TGCGCCAGCAGCTTGACGGGAGAGGTTAGCACAGATACGCAGTATTTT. Protein sequence: CASSLTGEVSTDTQYF.

This clonotype appeared a few times. The chain uses TRBV7-3 and TRBJ2-4; D is undetermined. There are 16 residues in the CDR3. The ends were cut back, 5 bases at V and 0 bases at J, with 14 bases in the middle. Germline-derived CDR1 and CDR2 are SGHTA and FQGTGA. CDR3 sequence (DNA): TGTGCCAGCAGCCCGCATTCGATCAGAGCCAAAAACATTCAGTACTTC. It specifies CASSPHSIRAKNIQYF.

The V and J genes are TRBV7-9 and TRBJ2-5, with 8 positions matching TRBD1. Germline loops: CDR1 SEHNR, CDR2 FQNEAQ (reference sequence). This CDR3 has 14 residues. V lost 5 bases and J lost 4; bases outside the gene matches: 6. The CDR3 region has the DNA TGTGCCAGCAGCAACGACAGGGGAGGAGAGACCCAGTACTTC. Amino acids: CASSNDRGGETQYF.

Comment on this clonotype: One end of the junction fails to match germline, which may point to a read error. The V and J genes are TRBV5-1 and TRBJ2-2, with TRBD2 as a possible D gene (5 bases). This CDR3 has 13 residues. Germline CDR1 SGHRS, CDR2 YFSETQ. The CDR3 DNA is TGCACCAGCAGGAGCGGGAACACCGGGGAGCTGTTTTTT. This translates into CTSRSGNTGELFF.

J is TRBJ1-1 and V is TRBV12-3 or TRBV12-4; D is possibly TRBD1 (5 bases). With 5 bases removed from V and 5 bases from J, the gap between germline ends came to 12 bases. The CDR3 runs to 13 residues. In DNA form, the CDR3 reads TGTGCCAGCAGTCCTCAACAGGAAACTGAAGCTTTCTTT. It is translated as CASSPQQETEAFF.

The chain combines TRBV29-1 with TRBJ2-3; TRBD1 might be the D (6 bases). Germline V lookup: CDR1 SQVTM, CDR2 ANQGSEA. The CDR3 runs 14 residues. The V gene lost 6 bases and the J gene lost 0 bases, with 13 bases spanning the gap. CDR3 loop: CSVVGTGSTDTQYF. The CDR3 DNA follows: TGCAGCGTGGTAGGAACAGGGAGCACAGATACGCAGTATTTT.

The chain links TRBV4-3 to TRBJ2-1; TRBD2 is a possible D gene (6 bases). This CDR3 comprises 11 residues. The V end lost 4 bases, the J end lost 12 bases, and 10 bases lay between the germline ends. The germline V gene has CDR1 LGHNA and CDR2 YSLEER. The CDR3 loop is CASSRGLWQFF. Here the CDR3 DNA reads TGCGCCAGCAGCCGGGGACTGTGGCAGTTCTTC.

This clonotype was seen a handful of times. This rearrangement joins TRBV28 to TRBJ2-5, with 8 bases matching TRBD1. Per the germline V gene, CDR1 is MDHEN and CDR2 is SYDVKM. There are 16 residues in the CDR3. After removal of 6 bases from V and 4 bases from J, the junction contained 13 bases not matched to a gene. CDR3 sequence: CASRSGQTGARETQYF. As DNA, the CDR3 is TGTGCCAGCAGATCGGGTCAGACAGGGGCGAGAGAGACCCAGTACTTC.

V usage is TRBV7-3 and J usage is TRBJ1-1; D not certain. The CDR3 is 14 amino acids. Germline CDR1 is SGHTA and CDR2 is FQGTGA. V lost 5 bases to trimming and J lost 0 bases, with 10 bases between them. In DNA, the CDR3 is TGTGCCAGCAGCCCCTTCCCCATGAACACTGAAGCTTTCTTT. Its protein is CASSPFPMNTEAFF. Full variable domain (missing parts from reference TRBV7-3 and TRBJ1-1): GAGVSQTPSNKVTEKGKYVELRCDPISGHTALYWYRQSLGQGPEFLIYFQGTGAADDSGLPNDRFFAVRPEGSVSTLKIQRTERGDSAVYLCASSPFPMNTEAFFGQGTRLTVV.

This clonotype has only a few counts. The genes are TRBV2 and TRBJ1-1; possibly TRBD1 for D (5 bases). Germline V gene lookup returns CDR1 SNHLY and CDR2 FYNNEI. The length of the CDR3 is 14 residues. V was trimmed by 8 bases and J by 0 bases, leaving 13 bases between them. The CDR3 region is CASFGRDLNTEAFF. The DNA for the CDR3 is TGTGCCAGCTTCGGACGGGACCTGAACACTGAAGCTTTCTTT.

The chain has TRBV28 and TRBJ1-1; D might be TRBD1 (6 bases). CDR3 size: 13 residues. V lost 6 bases to trimming and J lost 1 base, with 9 bases between them. Germline values: CDR1 MDHEN, CDR2 SYDVKM. CDR3 amino acids: CASRWTENTEAFF. The CDR3 DNA is TGTGCCAGCAGATGGACAGAGAACACTGAAGCTTTCTTT.

This chain connects TRBV7-8 to TRBJ1-1; D may be TRBD1 (6 bases). Germline V gene data show CDR1 as SGHVS and CDR2 as FQNEAQ. CDR3 length equals 13 residues. V lost 5 bases and J lost 8, with 15 bases in between. The CDR3 loop reads CASSPSGGGEAFF. The CDR3 nucleotides read TGTGCCAGCAGCCCCAGCGGAGGGGGAGAAGCTTTCTTT.

V usage is TRBV3-1 and J usage is TRBJ1-4, with no clear D. Trimming removed 4 bases from V and 0 bases from J, with 15 bases in between. The V gene's germline CDR1 is LGHDT and CDR2 YNNKEL (reference sequence). The length of the CDR3 is 17 residues. The CDR3 sequence: CASSRPYPEATNEKLFF. The CDR3 DNA sequence: TGTGCCAGCAGCCGACCTTATCCGGAGGCAACTAATGAAAAACTGTTTTTT.

This clonotype was seen more than once but under ten times. An end of the junction does not agree with germline; a read error may underlie this. The rearrangement links TRBV7-8 to TRBJ2-6, with D possibly matching TRBD2 (5 bases). The CDR3 extends over 16 amino acids. CDR1 and CDR2 from the germline V gene are SGHVS and FQNEAQ. CDR3: CASSLSGSSGANVLTF. CDR3 sequence (DNA): TGTGCCAGTAGCTTGTCGGGATCTTCTGGGGCCAACGTCCTGACTTTC.

This chain joins TRBV28 and TRBJ2-1; perhaps D is TRBD1 or TRBD2 (5 bases each). Germline CDR1 and CDR2: MDHEN and SYDVKM. This CDR3 region has 13 residues. V lost 5 bases and J lost 8, with 13 bases in between. CDR3 nucleotides: TGTGCCAGCAGTAGGGGACGTCTCGATGAGCAGTTCTTC. Its protein is CASSRGRLDEQFF.